A selection of T cell receptor beta chains follows, all from one sample in a study of T cells in Graves' hyperthyroidism and ophthalmopathy. TCRdb reanalysed the multiplex PCR reads using MiXCR and keeps one entry per CDR3 protein. The sample contains about 96,000 distinct CDR3 sequences, approximately 56% of which appear only once. The specimen sequenced was blood. These receptors originate from a woman in her thirties or forties with Graves' hyperthyroidism. CDR3s include the opening cysteine and the closing phenylalanine or tryptophan. Each record gives: V gene, J gene, D gene, clone size, CDR3 DNA, CDR3 protein. D genes are given only for firm matches. The size entry is marked missing in some rows and otherwise reads once, few, many or a size class.

v_gene: TRBV7-2
j_gene: TRBJ1-1
d_gene: .
abundance: large
CDR3nt: TGTGCCAGCAGCTTAAGATCCCCCCATAACCCGAACACTGAAGCTTTCTTT
CDR3aa: CASSLRSPHNPNTEAFF

v_gene: TRBV7-2
j_gene: TRBJ1-6
d_gene: .
abundance: many
CDR3nt: TGTGCCAGCAGCTTAACCCTTGGAAATTCACCCCTCCACTTT
CDR3aa: CASSLTLGNSPLHF

v_gene: TRBV7-2
j_gene: TRBJ1-1
d_gene: .
abundance: many
CDR3nt: TGTGCCAGCAGTCCAGGGTCGCCACAAAACACTGAAGCTTTCTTT
CDR3aa: CASSPGSPQNTEAFF

v_gene: TRBV5-1
j_gene: TRBJ1-1
d_gene: TRBD1
abundance: .
CDR3nt: TGCGCCAGCAGACCTACCGGGACAGGGTTCACTGAAGCTTTCTTT
CDR3aa: CASRPTGTGFTEAFF

v_gene: TRBV5-1
j_gene: TRBJ2-7
d_gene: TRBD2
abundance: many
CDR3nt: TGCGCCAGCAGCTTGGGGATAAGCGGGAAGCATTACGAGCAGTACTTC
CDR3aa: CASSLGISGKHYEQYF

v_gene: TRBV7-8
j_gene: TRBJ1-5
d_gene: .
abundance: .
CDR3nt: TGTGCCAGCAAACGCGGAGGGGGGGGCGCGAGCAATCAGCCCCAGCATTTT
CDR3aa: CASKRGGGGASNQPQHF

v_gene: TRBV25-1
j_gene: TRBJ2-3
d_gene: .
abundance: many
CDR3nt: TGTGCCAGCAGTGAATATGGGCCCCAAGATACGCAGTATTTT
CDR3aa: CASSEYGPQDTQYF

v_gene: TRBV5-1
j_gene: TRBJ1-1
d_gene: TRBD1
abundance: .
CDR3nt: TGCGCCAGCAGCTTGGCCAGACAGGGAGCTGAAGCTTTCTTT
CDR3aa: CASSLARQGAEAFF

v_gene: TRBV14
j_gene: TRBJ1-1
d_gene: .
abundance: many
CDR3nt: TGTGCCAGCAGCCCCTTGGTGTCCTTAATGAACACTGAAGCTTTCTTT
CDR3aa: CASSPLVSLMNTEAFF

v_gene: TRBV5-4
j_gene: TRBJ1-3
d_gene: TRBD1
abundance: .
CDR3nt: TGTGCCAGCAGCTTGTCCCGGGACAGCGAGGGAAACACCATATATTTT
CDR3aa: CASSLSRDSEGNTIYF

v_gene: TRBV2
j_gene: TRBJ2-5
d_gene: TRBD1
abundance: many
CDR3nt: TGTGCCAGCAGTGGGGACAGGGGATCGGGAGAGACCCAGTACTTC
CDR3aa: CASSGDRGSGETQYF

v_gene: TRBV5-1
j_gene: TRBJ1-5
d_gene: .
abundance: .
CDR3nt: TGCGCCAGCAGCCCGGGGGGGCAAAATCAGCCCCAGCATTTT
CDR3aa: CASSPGGQNQPQHF

v_gene: TRBV7-9
j_gene: TRBJ1-2
d_gene: TRBD1
abundance: .
CDR3nt: TGTGCCAGCAGCTTAGGGGACAGGGCCTATGGCTACACCTTC
CDR3aa: CASSLGDRAYGYTF

v_gene: TRBV7-8
j_gene: TRBJ2-2
d_gene: .
abundance: many
CDR3nt: TGTGCCAGCAGCTTTGGCCGGACAGTTAACACCGGGGAGCTGTTTTTT
CDR3aa: CASSFGRTVNTGELFF

v_gene: TRBV7-2
j_gene: TRBJ2-7
d_gene: TRBD2
abundance: many
CDR3nt: TGTGCCAGCAGCCCACAAGCGGGATCTGTGCAGTACTTC
CDR3aa: CASSPQAGSVQYF

v_gene: TRBV7-8
j_gene: TRBJ2-2
d_gene: .
abundance: few
CDR3nt: TGTGCCAGCAGTTTATGGACAGCCCCAACTCAAAGGGAGCTGTTTTTT
CDR3aa: CASSLWTAPTQRELFF

v_gene: TRBV5-6
j_gene: TRBJ2-5
d_gene: TRBD1
abundance: many
CDR3nt: TGTGCCAGCAGCTCACAGGGGGCTGGGGAGACCCAGTACTTC
CDR3aa: CASSSQGAGETQYF

v_gene: TRBV24-1
j_gene: TRBJ1-1
d_gene: .
abundance: .
CDR3nt: TGTGCCACCAGTGCAGCGGGGAGGAACACTGAAGCTTTCTTT
CDR3aa: CATSAAGRNTEAFF

v_gene: TRBV29-1
j_gene: TRBJ2-5
d_gene: TRBD1
abundance: .
CDR3nt: TGCAGCGTTGCCGGGACAGGGGGTAGGGAGACCCAGTACTTC
CDR3aa: CSVAGTGGRETQYF

v_gene: TRBV10-2
j_gene: TRBJ2-5
d_gene: .
abundance: .
CDR3nt: TGCGCCAGCAGTGAGATGACCCAAGAGACCCAGTACTTC
CDR3aa: CASSEMTQETQYF

v_gene: TRBV20-1
j_gene: TRBJ2-5
d_gene: TRBD2
abundance: once
CDR3nt: TGCAGTGCTTCACCCGGGACTAGCGGTCTCCAAGAGACCCAGTACTTC
CDR3aa: CSASPGTSGLQETQYF

v_gene: TRBV7-2
j_gene: TRBJ2-2
d_gene: .
abundance: many
CDR3nt: TGTGCCAGCAGCTTTACAAGCGCCGGGGAGCTGTTTTTT
CDR3aa: CASSFTSAGELFF

v_gene: TRBV7-8
j_gene: TRBJ1-6
d_gene: .
abundance: many
CDR3nt: TGTGCCAGCAGCTTAGAGCCCAGGACCTATAATTCACCCCTCCACTTT
CDR3aa: CASSLEPRTYNSPLHF

v_gene: TRBV5-1
j_gene: TRBJ2-7
d_gene: .
abundance: medium-sized
CDR3nt: TGCGCCAGCAGCCTCACAGGCCACTACGAGCAGTACTTC
CDR3aa: CASSLTGHYEQYF

v_gene: TRBV10-3
j_gene: TRBJ2-3
d_gene: .
abundance: .
CDR3nt: TGTGCCATCACCGATACGCAGTATTTT
CDR3aa: CAITDTQYF

v_gene: TRBV2
j_gene: TRBJ1-2
d_gene: TRBD1
abundance: .
CDR3nt: TGTGCCAGTCGGGACAGGGACTATGGCTACACCTTC
CDR3aa: CASRDRDYGYTF

v_gene: TRBV29-1
j_gene: TRBJ2-7
d_gene: TRBD2
abundance: many
CDR3nt: TGCAGCGTCCCCGGGACTAGTCCCTACGAGCAGTACTTC
CDR3aa: CSVPGTSPYEQYF

v_gene: TRBV2
j_gene: TRBJ1-4
d_gene: .
abundance: once
CDR3nt: TGTGCCATCAGGGACGGGGAGGAAAAACTGTTTTTT
CDR3aa: CAIRDGEEKLFF

v_gene: TRBV5-6
j_gene: TRBJ2-7
d_gene: .
abundance: many
CDR3nt: TGTGCCCAGTTGGGGACATACTCCTACGAGCAGTACTTC
CDR3aa: CAQLGTYSYEQYF

v_gene: TRBV29-1
j_gene: TRBJ1-2
d_gene: TRBD1
abundance: .
CDR3nt: TGCAGCGCCGGACAGGGAGGGAACTATGGCTACACCTTC
CDR3aa: CSAGQGGNYGYTF

v_gene: TRBV15
j_gene: TRBJ2-2
d_gene: .
abundance: .
CDR3nt: TGTGCCACCAGCGCACAGGGTGGGGAGCTGTTTTTT
CDR3aa: CATSAQGGELFF

v_gene: TRBV7-3
j_gene: TRBJ2-6
d_gene: .
abundance: .
CDR3nt: TGTGCCAGCAGCCGTAGCGGCACCGGGGAGCTCTCTGGGGCCAACGTCCTGACTTTC
CDR3aa: CASSRSGTGELSGANVLTF

v_gene: TRBV7-9
j_gene: TRBJ2-2
d_gene: .
abundance: few
CDR3nt: TGTGCCAGCAGCGTACTTGGGGAGCTGTTTTTT
CDR3aa: CASSVLGELFF

v_gene: TRBV10-1
j_gene: TRBJ2-5
d_gene: TRBD1
abundance: .
CDR3nt: TGCGCCAGCGGACAGGGTGGGGAGACCCAGTACTTC
CDR3aa: CASGQGGETQYF

v_gene: TRBV7-2
j_gene: TRBJ2-5
d_gene: TRBD2
abundance: many
CDR3nt: TGTGCCAGCAGCTTAGAGGGACTAGCGGGAAGAAAGACCCAGTACTTC
CDR3aa: CASSLEGLAGRKTQYF

v_gene: TRBV20-1
j_gene: TRBJ2-7
d_gene: TRBD2
abundance: many
CDR3nt: TGCAGTGCTAGTGTAGCGGGCGCCAACTACGAGCAGTACTTC
CDR3aa: CSASVAGANYEQYF

v_gene: TRBV10-3
j_gene: TRBJ2-2
d_gene: TRBD2
abundance: once
CDR3nt: TGTGCCATCAGTGGCGAAGGGGGACTAGCGGGAATCGAGGAGCTGTTTTTT
CDR3aa: CAISGEGGLAGIEELFF

v_gene: TRBV7-2
j_gene: TRBJ1-2
d_gene: .
abundance: .
CDR3nt: TGTGCCAGCAGCTTAGGCATGGGGGGCTACACCTTC
CDR3aa: CASSLGMGGYTF

v_gene: TRBV10-2
j_gene: TRBJ1-2
d_gene: TRBD1
abundance: .
CDR3nt: TGCGCCAGCAGTGAGTGGAACAGGGGCAGCTATGGCTACACCTTC
CDR3aa: CASSEWNRGSYGYTF

v_gene: TRBV28
j_gene: TRBJ2-2
d_gene: TRBD2
abundance: .
CDR3nt: TGTGCCAGCAGTCTTACTAGCGCCCTCAGGCAGGCCGGGGAGCTGTTTTTT
CDR3aa: CASSLTSALRQAGELFF

v_gene: TRBV7-9
j_gene: TRBJ2-5
d_gene: .
abundance: .
CDR3nt: TGTGCCAGCAGCTCACTCCGGGCCAGGATCGAAGAGACCCAGTACTTC
CDR3aa: CASSSLRARIEETQYF

v_gene: TRBV7-8
j_gene: TRBJ2-6
d_gene: TRBD2
abundance: many
CDR3nt: TGTGCCAGCAGCTTAGCCGGACTAGCGGGGGTCTCTGGGGCCAACGTCCTGACTTTC
CDR3aa: CASSLAGLAGVSGANVLTF

v_gene: TRBV2
j_gene: TRBJ2-6
d_gene: .
abundance: .
CDR3nt: TGTGCCAGCAGCCAAAACGCGGGGGCCCGCTCTGGGGCCAACGTCCTGACTTTC
CDR3aa: CASSQNAGARSGANVLTF

v_gene: TRBV7-8
j_gene: TRBJ2-1
d_gene: TRBD2
abundance: .
CDR3nt: TGTGCCAGCAGCTTGTCACTAGCGGGAGCGCGAAATAAGCAGTTCTTC
CDR3aa: CASSLSLAGARNKQFF

v_gene: TRBV12-3/TRBV12-4
j_gene: TRBJ1-2
d_gene: .
abundance: many
CDR3nt: TGTGCCAGCAGGGGTAGTCAAATGGGGGGCTACACCTTC
CDR3aa: CASRGSQMGGYTF

v_gene: TRBV15
j_gene: TRBJ1-5
d_gene: .
abundance: few
CDR3nt: TGTGCCACCAGCAGAAGGGGGGGTAGCAATCAGCCCCAGCATTTT
CDR3aa: CATSRRGGSNQPQHF

v_gene: TRBV7-9
j_gene: TRBJ1-3
d_gene: .
abundance: .
CDR3nt: TGTGCCAGCAGCCCCCCTTTTGGCGGAAACACCATATATTTT
CDR3aa: CASSPPFGGNTIYF

v_gene: TRBV7-3
j_gene: TRBJ2-3
d_gene: .
abundance: .
CDR3nt: TGTGCCAGCGCTAATGGAGATGCGCAGTATTTT
CDR3aa: CASANGDAQYF

v_gene: TRBV9
j_gene: TRBJ1-2
d_gene: TRBD1
abundance: .
CDR3nt: TGTGCCAGCAGCGCATCACCGGGACAGGGGTATGGCTACACCTTC
CDR3aa: CASSASPGQGYGYTF

v_gene: TRBV6-1
j_gene: TRBJ1-6
d_gene: .
abundance: few
CDR3nt: TGTGCCAGCAGAGGGGGTTATTCACCCCTCCACTTT
CDR3aa: CASRGGYSPLHF

v_gene: TRBV5-5
j_gene: TRBJ1-6
d_gene: .
abundance: medium-sized
CDR3nt: TGTGCCAGCAGCTCGGGGGGTTTATCACCCCTCCACTTT
CDR3aa: CASSSGGLSPLHF

v_gene: TRBV5-1
j_gene: TRBJ1-1
d_gene: .
abundance: many
CDR3nt: TGCGCCAGCAGCTTCGCCGGGGGACCGAACACTGAAGCTTTCTTT
CDR3aa: CASSFAGGPNTEAFF

v_gene: TRBV9
j_gene: TRBJ1-2
d_gene: TRBD1
abundance: .
CDR3nt: TGTGCCAGCAGCGGGACAGGGGACCCGGCGTATGGCTACACCTTC
CDR3aa: CASSGTGDPAYGYTF

v_gene: TRBV4-1
j_gene: TRBJ2-7
d_gene: .
abundance: .
CDR3nt: TGCGCCAGCAGCCCCCGTTTCGGGAGTATAAGCGAGCAGTACTTC
CDR3aa: CASSPRFGSISEQYF